This record covers a single T cell receptor (beta chain). The antigen is unknown. The data were obtained in a study of T cell responses to AZD1222 COVID-19 vaccine. Study-wide results and caveats: Spike-specific TCRs gained breadth and depth after people received two AZD1222 doses. Along spike, vaccine-associated CD4 TCRs were found throughout, with dominance at 160-218 and 743-854. Females outnumbered males among donors, who were mostly white British; clonal diversity was possibly underestimated.

Germline CDR1 reads SEHNR; CDR2 reads FQNEAQ (reference sequence). This CDR3 has 18 amino acids. V was pared by 1 base and J by 7 bases, with 12 bases of the junction left unmatched. Profiling relied on immunoSEQ multiplex PCR, and the TCRdb table lists in-frame clones only, not all of them. The table has around 80,000 clones, around four fifths seen once. The chain recombines TRBV7-9 with TRBJ2-1; 11 nucleotides match TRBD2. The source of this sequence is an adult who received the AZD1222 COVID-19 vaccine. The specimen comprised peripheral blood, sampled 28 days after the second AZD1222 dose. As DNA, the CDR3 is TGTGCCAGCAGCTTAGTAGCAGGGCTAGCGGGAGGTCTGAATGAGCAGTTCTTC. This codes for CASSLVAGLAGGLNEQFF. The complete variable domain, with remaining parts taken from reference TRBV7-9 and TRBJ2-1, reads DTGVSQNPRHKITKRGQNVTFRCDPISEHNRLYWYRQTLGQGPEFLTYFQNEAQLEKSRLLSDRFSAERPKGSFSTLEIQRTEQGDSAMYLCASSLVAGLAGGLNEQFFGPGTRLTVL.